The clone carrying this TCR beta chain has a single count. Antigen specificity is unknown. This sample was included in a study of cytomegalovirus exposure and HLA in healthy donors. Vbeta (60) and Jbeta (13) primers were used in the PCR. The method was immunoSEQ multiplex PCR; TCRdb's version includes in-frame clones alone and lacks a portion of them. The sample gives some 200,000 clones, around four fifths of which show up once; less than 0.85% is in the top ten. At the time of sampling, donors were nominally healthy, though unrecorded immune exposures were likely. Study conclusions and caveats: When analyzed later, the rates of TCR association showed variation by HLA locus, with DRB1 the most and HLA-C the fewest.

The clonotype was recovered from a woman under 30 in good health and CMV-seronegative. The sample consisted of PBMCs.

The CDR3 DNA reads TGCAGCGTTGAAGGGATAGCGGGGGGACGTCTCCGCGATACGCAGTATTTT. It encodes CSVEGIAGGRLRDTQYF. V usage is TRBV29-1 and J usage is TRBJ2-3; 10 bases are a match to TRBD2. V shed 1 base, J shed 6 bases, and the junction held 13 bases outside the gene matches. CDR1 and CDR2 (germline): SQVTM, ANQGSEA. CDR3 length equals 17 residues.